The 8 T cell receptor beta chains below were found in one sample sequenced in a study of long-term antiretroviral therapy in people with HIV. The assay, immunoSEQ v3.0, was run at survey level. Generated by immunoSEQ multiplex PCR, the TCRdb table keeps only in-frame clones and is missing some. The table records more than 20,000 clones, approximately 80% of them present only once. The material sequenced was unsorted PBMCs, taken 0.5 years before starting antiretroviral therapy. The receptors derive from a man between 40 and 49 years old with HIV.

This clone appeared a few times. V gene TRBV7-2 combines with J gene TRBJ1-6; D call uncertain. The germline CDR1 and CDR2 sequences are SGHTA and FQGNSA. This CDR3 has 16 residues. V shed 1 base and J shed 9 bases, with 16 bases lying between them. CDR3 in amino acids: CASSLGSGGLSSPLHF. The CDR3 DNA follows: TGTGCCAGCAGCTTAGGGTCGGGCGGATTGAGTTCACCCCTCCACTTT.

The genes are TRBV9 and TRBJ2-2; a possible D gene is TRBD1 (6 bases). The length of the CDR3 is 17 residues. V was trimmed by 2 bases and J by 5 bases, leaving 19 bases between them. The V gene's germline CDR1 is SGDLS and CDR2 YYNGEE. CDR3 residues: CASSVTGSGLSTGELFF. The CDR3 nucleotides are TGTGCCAGCAGCGTCACAGGGTCAGGTTTGAGTACCGGGGAGCTGTTTTTT.

The chain carries TRBV5-6 and TRBJ2-7; D perhaps matches TRBD1 (5 bases). CDR1 and CDR2 from the germline V gene are SGHDT and YYEEEE. V was pared by 8 bases and J by 4 bases, with 16 bases between. The CDR3 covers 13 residues. CDR3 sequence: CASRDSGVYEQYF. CDR3 in DNA: TGTGCCAGTCGCGACAGTGGAGTTTACGAGCAGTACTTC.

The chain links TRBV29-1 to TRBJ1-1; D remains unclear. Trimming left V 2 bases short and J 1 base short, with 8 bases between. There are 13 residues in the CDR3. Germline V lookup: CDR1 SQVTM, CDR2 ANQGSEA. The CDR3 protein is CSVELTGNTEAFF. DNA for the CDR3: TGCAGCGTTGAATTGACGGGGAACACTGAAGCTTTCTTT.

In this sample, this clone turned up once. The J gene is TRBJ1-1, the V gene TRBV19; 11 nucleotides line up with TRBD1. The CDR3 sequence is 14 residues long. The V gene end was trimmed by 6 bases and the J gene end by 5 bases; junction bases not matched to a gene: 5. The V gene's germline CDR1 is LNHDA and CDR2 SQIVND (reference sequence). The DNA of the CDR3 is TGTGCCAGTAGCACCGGGACAGGGGGGACTGAAGCTTTCTTT. It codes for CASSTGTGGTEAFF.

The genes are TRBV6-5 and TRBJ2-5; 10 bases agree with TRBD2. Germline-derived CDR1 and CDR2 are MNHEY and SVGAGI. The CDR3 has 14 amino acids. The V segment lost 6 bases and the J segment 2 bases; nucleotides outside the gene matches: 3. This chain's CDR3 is CASSLLAGQETQYF. CDR3 nucleotide sequence: TGTGCCAGCAGCCTACTAGCGGGACAAGAGACCCAGTACTTC.

The chain recombines TRBV28 with TRBJ1-4; D is possibly TRBD1 (6 bases). Germline values: CDR1 MDHEN, CDR2 SYDVKM. The V gene lost 3 bases and the J gene lost 0 bases, with 20 bases spanning the gap. CDR3 length equals 19 residues. The CDR3 sequence: CASSFPAGGGRPTNEKLFF. CDR3 bases: TGTGCCAGCAGTTTTCCCGCCGGTGGGGGGCGTCCAACTAATGAAAAACTGTTTTTT.

V and J are TRBV7-2 and TRBJ1-4; D ambiguous. This CDR3 region has 16 residues. Germline V gene data show CDR1 as SGHTA and CDR2 as FQGNSA. With 0 bases removed from V and 4 bases from J, the gap between germline ends came to 12 bases. CDR3 residues: CASSLASGAVNEKLFF. The CDR3 DNA sequence: TGTGCCAGCAGCTTAGCTTCAGGTGCAGTTAATGAAAAACTGTTTTTT.